This TCR beta chain was retrieved from a study of vaccination and CD4 T cells after COVID-19. Study-wide points: A comparatively limited set of convalescent patients was examined, with no early post-infection timepoints.

A word on this clonotype: As yet, its antigen is unknown.

As for treatment: roughly 11-day PBMC culture with coronavirus spike peptide pools or control peptides (ViraFEST assay). Sequencing of cultured CD4+ T cell DNA used the Oncomine TCR Beta short-read assay. TCRdb ran MiXCR on the PCR reads and lists one entry per CDR3 protein. The top ten clones hold 7.5% to 8.5% of a sample with 9,500 to 15,000 distinct CDR3 sequences, 50% to 75% of them seen once. Looked up from germline, CDR1 is SNHLY and CDR2 is FYNNEI. This CDR3 comprises 16 residues. V shed 7 bases and J 1 base; nucleotides not matched to a gene: 10. The source material was CD4+ T cells from blood, cultured in vitro. The receptor comes from a human donor who had recovered from COVID-19. The chain couples TRBV2 to TRBJ1-5; 7 bases line up with TRBD1. The CDR3 here is CASTKRGGRSNQPQHF. CDR3 DNA: TGTGCCAGCACCAAAAGAGGGGGCCGAAGCAATCAGCCCCAGCATTTT.